This T cell receptor beta chain was profiled in a study of Graves' ophthalmopathy and Graves' hyperthyroidism. Germline V gene sequence: CDR1 SGHAT, CDR2 FQNNGV. There are 14 residues in the CDR3. Unmatched junction bases numbered 4, after V lost 5 bases and J lost 2 bases. Other autoimmune diseases, uncontrolled infections, pregnancy or lactation ruled patients out of participation. CDR3 regions of TCR beta were amplified from RNA transcripts. After a first-round RT-PCR with HTBI primers, a second-round multiplex PCR was run. MiXCR, applied by TCRdb to the multiplex PCR reads, yields one record per CDR3 protein. The sample shows a few hundred thousand distinct CDR3 sequences, 20% to 25% of them seen only once. This clonotype has at least ten counts. Its matching antigen is unknown. Overall study results and limits: A model of 13 signatures distinguished ophthalmopathy from stable hyperthyroidism at around 91% sensitivity and 81.08% specificity.

The specimen sequenced was peripheral blood. The receptor was isolated from a woman aged 45-59 years with Graves' ophthalmopathy. This rearrangement joins TRBV11-2 to TRBJ2-7; 9 bases agree with TRBD1. In nucleotides, the CDR3 is TGTGCCAGCAGCCAGACAGGGGGGCCCTACGAGCAGTACTTC. Encoded protein: CASSQTGGPYEQYF.